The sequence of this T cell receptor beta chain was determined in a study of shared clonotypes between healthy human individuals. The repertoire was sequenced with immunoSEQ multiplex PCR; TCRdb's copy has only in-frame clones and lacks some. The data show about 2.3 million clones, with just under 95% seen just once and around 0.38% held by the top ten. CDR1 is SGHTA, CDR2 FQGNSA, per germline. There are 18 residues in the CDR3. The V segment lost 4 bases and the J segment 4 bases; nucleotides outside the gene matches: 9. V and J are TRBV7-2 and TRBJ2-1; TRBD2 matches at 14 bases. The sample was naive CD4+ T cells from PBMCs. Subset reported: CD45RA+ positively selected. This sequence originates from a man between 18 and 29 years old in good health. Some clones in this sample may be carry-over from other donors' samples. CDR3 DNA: TGTGCCAGCAGCTCAAGACGCGGGACTAGCGGGAGATACAATGAGCAGTTCTTC. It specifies CASSSRRGTSGRYNEQFF.